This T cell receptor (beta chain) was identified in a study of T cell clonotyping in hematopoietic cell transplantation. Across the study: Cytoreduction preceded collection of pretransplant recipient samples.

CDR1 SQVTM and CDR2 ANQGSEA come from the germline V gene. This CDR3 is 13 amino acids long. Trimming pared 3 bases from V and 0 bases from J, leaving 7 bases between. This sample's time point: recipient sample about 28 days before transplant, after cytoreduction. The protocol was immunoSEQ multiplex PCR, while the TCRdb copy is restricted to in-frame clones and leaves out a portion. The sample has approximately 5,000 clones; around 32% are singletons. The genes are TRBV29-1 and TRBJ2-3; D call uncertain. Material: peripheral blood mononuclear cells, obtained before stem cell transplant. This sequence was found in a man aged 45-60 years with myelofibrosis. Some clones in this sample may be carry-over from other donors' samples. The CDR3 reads CSVDPVSTDTQYF. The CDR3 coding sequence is TGCAGCGTTGACCCCGTAAGCACAGATACGCAGTATTTT.